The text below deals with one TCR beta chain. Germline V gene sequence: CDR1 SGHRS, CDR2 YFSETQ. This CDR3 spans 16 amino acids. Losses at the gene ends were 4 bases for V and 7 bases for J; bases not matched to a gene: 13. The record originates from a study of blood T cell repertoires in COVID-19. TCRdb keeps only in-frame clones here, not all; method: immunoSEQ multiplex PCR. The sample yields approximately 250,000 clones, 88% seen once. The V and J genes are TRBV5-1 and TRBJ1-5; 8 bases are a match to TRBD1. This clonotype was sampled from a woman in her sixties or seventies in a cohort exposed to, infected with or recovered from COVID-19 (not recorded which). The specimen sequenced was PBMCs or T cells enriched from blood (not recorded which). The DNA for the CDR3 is TGCGCCAGCAGCCCTGGGACAGGTCTGGGGGGACAGCCCCAGCATTTT. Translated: CASSPGTGLGGQPQHF.